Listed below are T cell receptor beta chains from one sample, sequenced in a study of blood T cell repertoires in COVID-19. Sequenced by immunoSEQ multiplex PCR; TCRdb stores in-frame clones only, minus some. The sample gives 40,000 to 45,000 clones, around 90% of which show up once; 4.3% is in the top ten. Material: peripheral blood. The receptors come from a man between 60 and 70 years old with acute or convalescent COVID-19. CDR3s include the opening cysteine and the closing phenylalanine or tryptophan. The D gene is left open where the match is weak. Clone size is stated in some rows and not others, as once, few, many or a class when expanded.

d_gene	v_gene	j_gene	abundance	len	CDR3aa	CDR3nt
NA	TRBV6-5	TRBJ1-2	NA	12	CASSPTDSGYTF	TGTGCCAGCAGCCCGACAGATTCTGGCTACACCTTC
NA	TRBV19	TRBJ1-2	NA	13	CASSGQGPSSYTF	TGTGCCAGTAGTGGGCAGGGCCCGTCGAGCTACACCTTC
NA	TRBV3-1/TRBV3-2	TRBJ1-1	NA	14	CASSQEGGGTEAFF	TGTGCCAGCAGCCAAGAGGGGGGTGGCACTGAAGCTTTCTTT
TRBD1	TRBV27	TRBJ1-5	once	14	CASSRTGIGQPQHF	TGTGCCAGCAGCAGGACAGGGATCGGGCAGCCCCAGCATTTT
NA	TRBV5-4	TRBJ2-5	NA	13	CASSFRSEETQYF	TGTGCCAGCAGCTTTCGCTCAGAAGAGACCCAGTACTTC
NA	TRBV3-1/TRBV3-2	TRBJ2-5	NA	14	CASSPSGPGETQYF	TGTGCCAGCAGCCCATCCGGACCGGGGGAGACCCAGTACTTC
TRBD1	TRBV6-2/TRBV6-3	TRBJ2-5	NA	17	CASSYRLETGPYETQYF	TGTGCCAGCAGTTACCGCCTCGAGACAGGGCCTTACGAGACCCAGTACTTC
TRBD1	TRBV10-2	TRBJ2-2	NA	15	CASNSRTGNTGELFF	TGCGCCAGCAACTCCCGGACAGGCAACACCGGGGAGCTGTTTTTT
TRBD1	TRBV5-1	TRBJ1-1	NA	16	CASSLVGQGWDTEAFF	TGCGCCAGCAGCTTGGTCGGACAGGGGTGGGACACTGAAGCTTTCTTT
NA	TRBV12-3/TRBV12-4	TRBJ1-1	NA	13	CASREGKNTEAFF	TGTGCCAGTCGGGAGGGGAAGAACACTGAAGCTTTCTTT
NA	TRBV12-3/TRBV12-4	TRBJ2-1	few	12	CASSPSWRGQFF	TGTGCCAGCAGCCCCTCATGGCGAGGGCAGTTCTTC
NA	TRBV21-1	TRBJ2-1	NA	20	CASSKVGPEGAGANRDEQFF	TGTGCCAGCAGCAAAGTTGGGCCAGAGGGAGCGGGGGCCAACAGGGATGAGCAGTTCTTC
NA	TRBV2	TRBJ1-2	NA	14	CASSEGRGGHGYTF	TGTGCCAGCAGTGAAGGAAGGGGGGGCCATGGCTACACCTTC
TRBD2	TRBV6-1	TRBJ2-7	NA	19	CASSERVGGNSGGSYEQYF	TGTGCCAGCAGTGAAAGGGTCGGGGGAAATAGCGGGGGCTCCTACGAGCAGTACTTC
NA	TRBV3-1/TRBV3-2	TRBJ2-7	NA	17	CASSQGSSPVMGYEQYF	TGTGCCAGCAGCCAAGGTTCTAGTCCAGTCATGGGCTACGAGCAGTACTTC
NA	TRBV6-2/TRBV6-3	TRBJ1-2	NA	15	CASSYSIRGTYGYTF	TGTGCCAGCAGTTACTCCATCCGGGGTACCTATGGCTACACCTTC
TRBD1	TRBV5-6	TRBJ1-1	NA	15	CASSLPGYRGTEAFF	TGTGCCAGCAGCTTGCCCGGCTACAGGGGCACTGAAGCTTTCTTT
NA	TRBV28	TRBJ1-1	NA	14	CASSQNIKWTEAFF	TGTGCCAGCAGTCAAAACATCAAGTGGACTGAAGCTTTCTTT
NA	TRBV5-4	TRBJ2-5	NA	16	CASRGQAGDLEETQYF	TGTGCCAGCAGGGGCCAGGCAGGGGATTTAGAAGAGACCCAGTACTTC
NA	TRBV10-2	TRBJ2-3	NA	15	CARNITSPRTDTQYF	TGCGCCAGAAACATTACTAGCCCTCGCACAGATACGCAGTATTTT
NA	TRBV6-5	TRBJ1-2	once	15	CASTTGGQPMYGYTF	TGTGCCAGCACCACCGGGGGTCAACCTATGTATGGCTACACCTTC
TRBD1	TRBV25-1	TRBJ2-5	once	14	CASTRQGILETQYF	TGTGCCAGCACCCGACAGGGTATTTTGGAGACCCAGTACTTC
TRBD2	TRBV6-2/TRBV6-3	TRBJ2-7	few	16	CASSLLRLAGTYEQYF	TGTGCCAGCAGCCTACTCCGGCTAGCGGGAACCTACGAGCAGTACTTC
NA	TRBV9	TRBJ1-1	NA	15	CASSVVGHSNTEAFF	TGTGCCAGCAGCGTAGTCGGTCACTCGAACACTGAAGCTTTCTTT
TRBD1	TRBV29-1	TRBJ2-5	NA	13	CSVERGGAETQYF	TGCAGCGTTGAGCGAGGGGGCGCAGAGACCCAGTACTTC
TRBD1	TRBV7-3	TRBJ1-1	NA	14	CASSLTGQGDEAFF	TGTGCCAGCAGCTTAACAGGGCAGGGGGATGAAGCTTTCTTT
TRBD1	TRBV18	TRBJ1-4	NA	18	CASSRSEKRTGGNEKLFF	TGTGCCAGCTCACGTTCAGAAAAACGGACAGGGGGAAATGAAAAACTGTTTTTT
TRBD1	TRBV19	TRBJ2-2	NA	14	CATTSDRAVGELFF	TGTGCCACCACCTCGGACAGGGCCGTCGGGGAGCTGTTTTTT
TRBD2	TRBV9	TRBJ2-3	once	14	CASSVSGGTDTQYF	TGTGCCAGCAGCGTGTCGGGGGGAACAGATACGCAGTATTTT
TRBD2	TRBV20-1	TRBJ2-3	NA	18	CSASPSGGGLRQTDTQYF	TGCAGTGCTAGTCCTAGCGGGGGGGGTCTTAGACAAACAGATACGCAGTATTTT